These 24 T cell receptor beta chains came from one sample sequenced in a study of cytomegalovirus exposure and HLA in healthy donors. A multiplex PCR was run with 60 Vbeta primers and 13 Jbeta primers. The method was immunoSEQ multiplex PCR; TCRdb's version includes in-frame clones alone and lacks a portion of them. The table has 150,000 to 200,000 clones, 70% to 80% seen once; the top ten hold roughly 1%. The sequencing sample was made of PBMCs. Receptors were obtained from a woman aged 40 to 49 in good health and CMV-seronegative.

In this sample, this clone turned up once. The CDR3 spells CASSALAGGPPSTDTQYF. The CDR3, as DNA: TGTGCCAGCAGTGCCCTAGCGGGAGGGCCCCCTAGCACAGATACGCAGTATTTT. V is TRBV2 and J is TRBJ2-3, with 12 bases that match TRBD2. J lost 0 bases, V lost 4 bases, and 8 bases had no gene match. This CDR3 has 18 residues. In germline, CDR1 is SNHLY, CDR2 FYNNEI.

The chain has TRBV28 and TRBJ1-5; D perhaps matches TRBD1 (6 bases). The CDR3 covers 15 residues. Trimming removed 6 bases at V and 1 base at J, with 13 bases between. Looked up from germline, CDR1 is MDHEN and CDR2 is SYDVKM. For the CDR3, the DNA is TGTGCCAGCAGCGTGCAAGGACAGAGCAATCAGCCCCAGCATTTT. This encodes CASSVQGQSNQPQHF.

In DNA form, the CDR3 reads TGTGCCTGGAGTCGTCAGGGGCCTAGCAATCAGCCCCAGCATTTT. Its translation is CAWSRQGPSNQPQHF. This chain uses TRBV30 with TRBJ1-5, with D possibly being TRBD1 (6 bases). Looked up from germline, CDR1 is GTSNPN and CDR2 is SVGIG (reference sequence). V dropped 2 bases and J dropped 0 bases, with 11 bases sitting between them. The CDR3 is 15 amino acids.

The chain is built from TRBV5-6 and TRBJ2-3; TRBD1 might be the D (6 bases). The CDR3 is made up of 15 amino acids. The germline V gene has CDR1 SGHDT and CDR2 YYEEEE. V dropped 0 bases and J dropped 5 bases, with 13 bases sitting between them. CDR3 residues: CASSLVGGPQDTQYF. The CDR3 bases are TGTGCCAGCAGCTTGGTTGGGGGCCCACAAGATACGCAGTATTTT.

V is TRBV5-1 and J is TRBJ2-3; D gene unclear. Germline V gene data show CDR1 as SGHRS and CDR2 as YFSETQ. The CDR3 spans 14 residues. Trimming stripped 0 bases from V and 3 bases from J, with 8 bases between. The CDR3 bases are TGCGCCAGCAGCTTGGGACTCGAAACAGATACGCAGTATTTT. Translating gives CASSLGLETDTQYF.

CDR3 bases: TGCGCCAGCAGTGTGGCGGACAGGGGGCGATCAGACACCGGGGAGCTGTTTTTT. This codes for CASSVADRGRSDTGELFF. This chain joins TRBV10-1 and TRBJ2-2, with 11 bases identical to TRBD1. The CDR3 loop spans 18 amino acids. Per the germline V gene, CDR1 is WNHNN and CDR2 is SYGVQD (reference sequence). Trimming took 4 bases from V and 3 from J; bases not matched to a gene: 10.

The V gene is TRBV5-1, the J gene TRBJ1-2, with D tentatively TRBD1 (6 bases). Germline V lookup: CDR1 SGHRS, CDR2 YFSETQ. V was clipped by 4 bases and J by 3 bases, with 13 bases between them. The CDR3 has 14 amino acids. The CDR3 here is CASSLQGADYGYTF. The CDR3 coding sequence is TGCGCCAGCAGCCTACAGGGAGCGGACTATGGCTACACCTTC.

This chain joins TRBV7-9 and TRBJ2-7, with D possibly matching TRBD2 (5 bases). Germline V CDR1 and CDR2: SEHNR, FQNEAQ (reference sequence). This CDR3 has 14 amino acids. V lost 4 bases and J 2 bases, leaving 12 bases between the germline ends. The CDR3 nucleotides are TGTGCCAGCAGCTCGGACCGGGGTACCTACGAGCAGTACTTC. It specifies CASSSDRGTYEQYF.

The chain employs TRBV6-5 and TRBJ2-7, with D possibly matching TRBD2 (6 bases). V was pared by 4 bases and J by 3 bases, with 13 bases between. Germline values: CDR1 MNHEY, CDR2 SVGAGI. This CDR3 region has 14 residues. The chain's CDR3 is CASSSSGLHYEQYF. CDR3 DNA sequence: TGTGCCAGCAGTTCCTCGGGACTTCACTACGAGCAGTACTTC.

The gene calls are TRBV2 and TRBJ2-2; 14 bases match TRBD2. This CDR3 is built from 15 residues. Per the germline V gene, CDR1 is SNHLY and CDR2 is FYNNEI. The V and J ends lost 3 bases and 7 bases, in that order; junction bases with no gene match: 1. The CDR3 sequence is CASSEGLAGVGELFF. CDR3 sequence (DNA): TGTGCCAGCAGTGAGGGACTAGCGGGAGTCGGGGAGCTGTTTTTT.

The gene calls are TRBV2 and TRBJ2-5; possible D gene TRBD1, 7 bases. V lost 6 bases and J lost 5, with 16 bases in between. CDR3 length: 14 amino acids. Germline-derived CDR1 and CDR2 are SNHLY and FYNNEI. The CDR3 nucleotides read TGTGCCAGCAGCTACCAGGGGGGAGAGGAGACCCAGTACTTC. Protein: CASSYQGGEETQYF.

For the CDR3, the DNA is TGCAGCGTTGAAGTGGGAGGGGGGTCGGATGAGCAGTTCTTC. This codes for CSVEVGGGSDEQFF. The gene calls are TRBV29-1 and TRBJ2-1, with a weak D call TRBD2 (7 bases). Germline V gene lookup returns CDR1 SQVTM and CDR2 ANQGSEA. V was clipped by 1 base and J by 8 bases, with 15 bases between them. This CDR3 region has 14 residues.

The chain couples TRBV29-1 to TRBJ2-5, with D perhaps matching TRBD2 (5 bases). With 3 bases removed from V and 4 bases from J, the gap between germline ends came to 15 bases. Germline assignment: CDR1 SQVTM and CDR2 ANQGSEA. The CDR3 is 14 residues long. The CDR3 is CSVERVVGLETQYF. Written as DNA, the CDR3 is TGCAGCGTTGAGAGGGTTGTAGGCTTAGAGACCCAGTACTTC.

The chain uses TRBV5-4 and TRBJ2-2, with TRBD2 identical over 14 bases. There are 16 residues in the CDR3. The ends lost 3 bases at V and 5 bases at J; junction bases unmatched: 3. CDR1 is SGHNT, CDR2 YYREEE, per germline (reference sequence). In DNA, the CDR3 is TGTGCCAGCAGCTGGGGGACTAGCGGGAGAACCGGGGAGCTGTTTTTT. Its translation is CASSWGTSGRTGELFF. Together with reference TRBV5-4 and TRBJ2-2, the CDR3 gives the full variable domain: ETGVTQSPTHLIKTRGQQVTLRCSSQSGHNTVSWYQQALGQGPQFIFQYYREEENGRGNFPPRFSGLQFPNYSSELNVNALELDDSALYLCASSWGTSGRTGELFFGEGSRLTVL.

The J gene is TRBJ1-5, the V gene TRBV6-6; tentative D call: TRBD1 (6 bases). Germline CDR1 reads MNHNY; CDR2 reads SVGAGI (reference sequence). This CDR3 is 13 amino acids long. Trimming removed 8 bases at V and 9 bases at J, with 17 bases between. CDR3 in amino acids: CASGPGHLMPQHF. CDR3 sequence (DNA): TGTGCCAGCGGGCCGGGACACCTTATGCCCCAGCATTTT.

This chain links TRBV7-2 with TRBJ2-1, with 9 bases fitting TRBD2. The CDR3 sequence is 16 residues long. Looked up from germline, CDR1 is SGHTA and CDR2 is FQGNSA. The trim removed 1 base at V and 9 bases at J, leaving 10 bases unmatched. The CDR3 here is CASSLDPAAGGIEQFF. DNA of the CDR3: TGTGCCAGCAGCTTAGACCCCGCTGCGGGAGGGATTGAGCAGTTCTTC.

This clone came up a few times. The junction differs from germline at one of its ends, possibly a read error. CDR3 in amino acids: CASSSGYSDTQYF. The CDR3 DNA is TGTGCTAGCAGCTCAGGCTACTCAGATACGCAGTATTTT. The J gene is TRBJ2-3, the V gene TRBV7-7; no clear D. Germline lookup yields CDR1 SSHAT and CDR2 FNYEAQ (reference sequence). CDR3 length equals 13 residues.

This chain links TRBV16 with TRBJ2-2, with 9 bases lining up with TRBD2. The CDR3 loop spans 18 amino acids. V was pared by 0 bases and J by 0 bases, with 5 bases of the junction left unmatched. Germline assignment: CDR1 KGHSY and CDR2 FQNENV. CDR3 bases: TGTGCCAGCAGCCAATCAGGACTAGCGTCGGCGAACACCGGGGAGCTGTTTTTT. It translates to CASSQSGLASANTGELFF.

The rearrangement uses TRBV30 and TRBJ2-7; 8 nucleotides agree with TRBD1. The CDR3 totals 14 residues. Germline V gene sequence: CDR1 GTSNPN, CDR2 SVGIG (reference sequence). Trimming at V came to 5 bases and at J to 0 bases, leaving 6 bases not matched to a gene. Here the CDR3 DNA reads TGTGCCTGGCGCCGGGACAGGCACTCCTACGAGCAGTACTTC. As protein: CAWRRDRHSYEQYF.

The chain links TRBV7-8 to TRBJ2-7; 11 nucleotides line up with TRBD2. Germline V gene sequence: CDR1 SGHVS, CDR2 FQNEAQ. After removal of 3 bases from V and 7 bases from J, the junction contained 11 bases not matched to a gene. This CDR3 has 16 residues. The DNA for the CDR3 is TGTGCCAGCAGCTTGGGACTAGCGGCCCCGGTTGGGGAGCAGTACTTC. Amino acid sequence: CASSLGLAAPVGEQYF.

This chain links TRBV9 with TRBJ2-3, with 13 bases aligning to TRBD2. This CDR3 has 15 residues. From germline, CDR1 is SGDLS and CDR2 YYNGEE. J was trimmed by 4 bases and V by 1 base; bases with no gene match: 0. CDR3 nucleotide sequence: TGTGCCAGCAGCGTAACTAGCGGGGGGGCAGATACGCAGTATTTT. It is translated as CASSVTSGGADTQYF.

This clone was seen only a few times. The V and J genes are TRBV20-1 and TRBJ1-2; D is perhaps TRBD1 (6 bases). Germline V gives CDR1 DFQATT, CDR2 SNEGSKA (reference sequence). V shed 6 bases and J shed 4 bases, with 6 bases lying between them. The CDR3 contains 10 residues. The CDR3 reads CSADSYGYTF. The CDR3 region has the DNA TGCAGTGCGGACAGCTATGGCTACACCTTC.

The chain has TRBV11-2 and TRBJ2-5, with D unresolved. Trimming cost V 0 bases and J 5 bases, with 13 bases left between them. The CDR3 has 15 residues. Germline-derived CDR1 and CDR2 are SGHAT and FQNNGV. For the CDR3, the DNA is TGTGCCAGCAGCTTAGATCGGTTGCATCTGGAGACCCAGTACTTC. This translates into CASSLDRLHLETQYF.

This clone was picked up a small number of times. The chain recombines TRBV2 with TRBJ2-7; weak D call: TRBD1 (5 bases). The V gene's germline CDR1 is SNHLY and CDR2 FYNNEI. The ends were cut back, 6 bases at V and 0 bases at J, with 12 bases in the middle. The CDR3 contains 14 residues. This CDR3 is CASRGVLSSYEQYF. The CDR3 nucleotides read TGTGCCAGCAGAGGGGTACTAAGCTCCTACGAGCAGTACTTC.